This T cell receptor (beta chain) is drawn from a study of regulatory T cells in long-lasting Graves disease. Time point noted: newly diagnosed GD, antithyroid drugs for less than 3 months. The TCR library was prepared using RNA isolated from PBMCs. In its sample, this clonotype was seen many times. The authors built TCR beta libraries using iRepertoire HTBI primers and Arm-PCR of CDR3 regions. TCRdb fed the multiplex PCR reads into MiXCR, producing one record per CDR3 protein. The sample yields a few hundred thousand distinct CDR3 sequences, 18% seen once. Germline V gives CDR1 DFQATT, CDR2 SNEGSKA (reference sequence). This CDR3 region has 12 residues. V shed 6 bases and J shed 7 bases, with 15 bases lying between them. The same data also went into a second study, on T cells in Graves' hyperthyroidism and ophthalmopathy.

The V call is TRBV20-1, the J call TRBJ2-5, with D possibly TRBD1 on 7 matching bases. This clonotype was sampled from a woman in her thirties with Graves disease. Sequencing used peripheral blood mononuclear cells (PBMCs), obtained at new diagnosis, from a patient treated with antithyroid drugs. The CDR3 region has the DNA TGCAGTGCCCCGCCAGGGGGAGGGACCCAGTACTTC. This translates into CSAPPGGGTQYF.